Below are 21 T cell receptor beta chains sequenced from a single sample in a study of regulatory T cells in long-lasting Graves disease (dated by TCRdb to the early 2020s). Library preparation used multiplex PCR. TCRdb names Illumina HiSeq 4000 as the instrument used. TCR beta libraries were built with iRepertoire HTBI primers and Arm-PCR amplification of CDR3 regions. TCRdb handled the public reads itself, with Q25 trimming in fastp and clone calling in MiXCR, and kept productive beta chains. Every CDR3 protein is listed once, alongside the most common genes and DNA of its rows. This sample comprises some 370,000 distinct CDR3 sequences, approximately 10% of them detected only once. The top ten constitute over 15% of the sample. Per the publication, the time point label means: newly diagnosed GD, antithyroid drugs for less than 3 months. RNA was extracted from PBMCs in TRIzol for both TCR sequencing and RNA sequencing.

Another study also made use of these data, one on T cells in Graves' hyperthyroidism and ophthalmopathy.

The specimen was peripheral blood mononuclear cells (PBMCs), collected at new diagnosis, from a patient treated with antithyroid drugs. The receptors derive from a woman aged 18 to 35 with Graves disease. Donor details come from another sample of the same person, matched by shared clones.

This clonotype came up many times. V usage is TRBV5-1 and J usage is TRBJ2-1; D not resolved. The germline CDR1 and CDR2 sequences are SGHRS and YFSETQ. Trimming left V 1 base short and J 8 bases short, with 4 bases between. This CDR3 is 11 amino acids long. Here the CDR3 DNA reads TGCGCCAGCAGCTTGTGGCATGAGCAGTTCTTC. It specifies CASSLWHEQFF.

This clonotype has a handful of counts. The chain couples TRBV15 to TRBJ2-4; the D is unclear. This CDR3 has 13 residues. V lost 2 bases, J lost 13 bases, and 15 bases lay in between. Germline V gene data show CDR1 as LNHNV and CDR2 as YYDKDF (reference sequence). The CDR3 loop reads CATSRPSDWSQYF. The CDR3 DNA is TGTGCCACCAGCAGACCCTCTGACTGGTCCCAGTACTTC.

This clonotype showed up just a few times. This chain links TRBV20-1 with TRBJ2-6, with 9 positions matching TRBD1. In germline, CDR1 is DFQATT, CDR2 SNEGSKA (reference sequence). V lost 5 bases and J lost 3; bases outside the gene matches: 8. CDR3 size: 16 residues. CDR3 loop: CSASRQGGSGANVLTF. The CDR3 bases are TGCAGTGCTTCCCGACAGGGGGGGAGTGGGGCCAACGTCCTGACTTTC.

This sequence joins TRBV7-9 and TRBJ2-3, with 10 bases identical to TRBD1. The germline CDR1 and CDR2 sequences are SEHNR and FQNEAQ (reference sequence). The CDR3 contains 15 residues. Unmatched junction bases numbered 3, after V lost 4 bases and J lost 2 bases. The CDR3 spells CASSSGQGPTDTQYF. In DNA form, the CDR3 reads TGTGCCAGCAGCTCGGGACAGGGGCCCACAGATACGCAGTATTTT.

This clonotype was found a few times. V gene TRBV7-9 combines with J gene TRBJ2-7; tentatively, D is TRBD1 (5 bases). Trimming removed 0 bases from V and 7 bases from J, with 10 bases in between. The CDR3 length is 13 residues. The germline CDR1 and CDR2 sequences are SEHNR and FQNEAQ (reference sequence). The chain's CDR3 is CASSLAAGLEQYV. The CDR3 DNA is TGTGCCAGCAGCTTAGCGGCAGGGTTAGAGCAGTACGTC.

The chain recombines TRBV29-1 with TRBJ2-7, with TRBD1 identical over 7 bases. V lost 7 bases, J lost 5 bases, and 8 bases stayed unmatched. This CDR3 has 12 amino acids. Per the germline V gene, CDR1 is SQVTM and CDR2 is ANQGSEA. DNA for the CDR3: TGCAGCGCGTCGACAGGGAGAGACGAGCAGTACTTC. Translation gives CSASTGRDEQYF.

This clonotype was recorded many times. This chain connects TRBV2 to TRBJ2-3; weak D call: TRBD2 (6 bases). CDR1 is SNHLY and CDR2 is FYNNEI in the germline V gene. Trimming took 6 bases from V and 9 from J, leaving 7 bases between them. The CDR3 loop spans 10 amino acids. CDR3 region: CASRAGTQYF. Here the CDR3 DNA reads TGTGCCAGCAGGGCGGGGACGCAGTATTTT.

This clonotype has more than one count but fewer than ten. The V and J genes are TRBV9 and TRBJ2-2, with D possibly being TRBD2 (6 bases). Germline CDR1 is SGDLS and CDR2 is YYNGEE. The CDR3 covers 16 residues. Trimming removed 0 bases from V and 4 bases from J, with 13 bases in between. The DNA for the CDR3 is TGTGCCAGCAGCGTAGACCCGGATAGCGGCACCGGGGAGCTGTTTTTT. Its protein is CASSVDPDSGTGELFF. The full variable domain, its missing parts supplied by reference TRBV9 and TRBJ2-2, is DSGVTQTPKHLITATGQRVTLRCSPRSGDLSVYWYQQSLDQGLQFLIQYYNGEERAKGNILERFSAQQFPDLHSELNLSSLELGDSALYFCASSVDPDSGTGELFFGEGSRLTVL.

Ten or more counts support this clonotype. A read error may produce the germline difference seen at one junction end. The CDR3 bases are TGTGCTAGCAGCCCGACTAACTCTGGAAACACCATATATTTT. It translates to CASSPTNSGNTIYF. The V gene is TRBV7-7, the J gene TRBJ1-3; D unresolved. Germline V gene lookup returns CDR1 SSHAT and CDR2 FNYEAQ (reference sequence). This CDR3 spans 14 amino acids.

This clonotype was seen only once. It may be a read error: a sequence one base away is much more abundant. The CDR3 loop is CASSRGRGSNEQFF. CDR3 DNA sequence: TGTGCCAGCAGCCGAGGACGGGGTAGCAATGAGCAGTTCTTC. This chain uses TRBV6-2 or TRBV6-3 with TRBJ2-1, with D possibly being TRBD2 (5 bases). The V end lost 6 bases, the J end lost 6 bases, and 15 bases lay between the germline ends. CDR3 length: 14 amino acids. Germline values: CDR1 MNHEY, CDR2 SVGEGT.

This clonotype has a count of ten or more. The J gene is TRBJ1-1, the V gene TRBV9; 11 bases fit TRBD1. J gave up 9 bases and V 3 bases, and 7 bases lay outside the gene matches. In germline, CDR1 is SGDLS, CDR2 YYNGEE. The length of the CDR3 is 14 residues. CDR3 bases: TGTGCCAGCAGCGGACCGGGACAGGGGGTACAAGCTTTCTTT. Protein sequence: CASSGPGQGVQAFF.

The chain links TRBV29-1 to TRBJ2-5, with TRBD1 matching over 10 bases. J was trimmed by 2 bases and V by 5 bases; bases with no gene match: 8. The V gene's germline CDR1 is SQVTM and CDR2 ANQGSEA. This CDR3 has 15 amino acids. Here the CDR3 DNA reads TGCAGCGTTCGCTGGACAGGGGGTCGTCAAGAGACCCAGTACTTC. The encoded protein is CSVRWTGGRQETQYF.

This clonotype was observed at least ten times. The DNA of the CDR3 is TGTGCCAGCAGCTTAGAAGGGGGCGTAGGTCAGCCCCAGCATTTT. Amino acid sequence: CASSLEGGVGQPQHF. The chain is built from TRBV7-8 and TRBJ1-5; 7 nucleotides match TRBD1. The CDR3 extends over 15 amino acids. The V and J ends lost 1 base and 6 bases, in that order; junction bases with no gene match: 6. Germline CDR1 is SGHVS and CDR2 is FQNEAQ.

The V and J genes are TRBV25-1 and TRBJ2-1, with TRBD1 identical over 9 bases. The V gene end was trimmed by 6 bases and the J gene end by 6 bases; junction bases not matched to a gene: 15. The germline CDR1 and CDR2 sequences are MGHDK and SYGVNS. The CDR3 covers 17 residues. The CDR3 DNA is TGTGCCAGCAGGAGGGGGACCGGGACAGGGAGGAGCAATGAGCAGTTCTTC. Residues: CASRRGTGTGRSNEQFF.

V usage is TRBV7-9 and J usage is TRBJ2-7; D possibly corresponds to TRBD2 (5 bases). Trimming stripped 8 bases from V and 0 bases from J, with 26 bases between. This CDR3 has 18 residues. CDR1 is SEHNR and CDR2 is FQNEAQ in the germline V gene (reference sequence). CDR3 DNA: TGTGCCAGCGGTTTTCCACTCGGTCCAAGCGGAAGCTCCTACGAGCAGTACTTC. Translation: CASGFPLGPSGSSYEQYF.

This clonotype was seen only a few times. The chain uses TRBV3-2 and TRBJ2-7. TRBV3-2 is deemed a pseudogene. This CDR3 has 17 amino acids. CDR3 sequence: CASSPLWSQGSSYEQYV. The CDR3 bases are TGTGCCAGCAGCCCACTATGGAGTCAGGGGAGTTCCTACGAGCAGTACGTC.

Many counts were recorded for this clonotype. The chain links TRBV7-2 to TRBJ1-2; no firm D call. The CDR3 runs 14 residues. Trimming removed 0 bases at V and 0 bases at J, with 5 bases between. In germline, CDR1 is SGHTA, CDR2 FQGNSA. The CDR3 DNA sequence: TGTGCCAGCAGCTTAGCCAGAACTAACTATGGCTACACCTTC. It is translated as CASSLARTNYGYTF.

This clonotype was seen ten or more times. The rearrangement uses TRBV20-1 and TRBJ2-7, with D tentatively TRBD2 (5 bases). This CDR3 contains 14 residues. The germline CDR1 and CDR2 sequences are DFQATT and SNEGSKA (reference sequence). Trimming stripped 0 bases from V and 1 base from J, with 10 bases between. CDR3: CSARDRSGSYEQYF. The CDR3 bases are TGCAGTGCTAGAGATCGCAGCGGTTCCTACGAGCAGTACTTC.

This clonotype occurred many times. The gene calls are TRBV6-1 and TRBJ2-7; 8 nucleotides line up with TRBD1. CDR1 is MNHNS, CDR2 SASEGT, per germline. The J segment lost 2 bases and the V segment lost 7 bases, leaving 7 bases of the junction unmatched. The CDR3 length is 14 residues. CDR3 bases: TGTGCCAGCACCGGCCGGACAGGGCCCTACGAGCAGTACTTC. The encoded protein is CASTGRTGPYEQYF.

This clonotype was detected ten times or more. V is TRBV18 and J is TRBJ1-2, with D unresolved. Trimming left V 3 bases short and J 1 base short, with 9 bases between. The CDR3 runs to 14 residues. Germline CDR1 is KGHSH and CDR2 is LQKENI. CDR3: CASSPPQHNYGYTF. DNA for the CDR3: TGTGCCAGCTCACCCCCACAGCATAACTATGGCTACACCTTC.

This clonotype was counted between two and nine times. The chain combines TRBV12-3 or TRBV12-4 with TRBJ1-2, with unresolved D. This CDR3 region has 13 residues. Trimming cost V 6 bases and J 4 bases, with 12 bases left between them. CDR3 sequence: CASSTTVFYGYTF. CDR3 DNA: TGTGCCAGCAGCACCACAGTGTTCTATGGCTACACCTTC.